This T cell receptor (beta chain) was sequenced during a study of blood T cells in healthy people across ages. The study, taken as a whole, reports: Per-million-T-cell TCR beta diversity fell roughly linearly with age. The study regarded diversity estimates from one million T cells as underestimates.

A J-beta primer mix and a sample-barcoded 5' primer were used in a second PCR of roughly 7 to 12 cycles. TCRdb re-analysed the 5' RACE reads in MiXCR, keeping a single row per CDR3 protein. The data hold about 640,000 distinct CDR3 sequences, with roughly three fifths observed a single time. There were healthy Caucasian individuals from Russia, aged roughly 6 to 100, serving as donors. At least 5.5 micrograms of total RNA were extracted per sample. V was clipped by 0 bases and J by 0 bases, with 12 bases between them. The CDR3 consists of 17 residues. Germline V gene lookup returns CDR1 DFQATT and CDR2 SNEGSKA (reference sequence). With respect to this clonotype: The antigen is unknown.

The rearrangement uses TRBV20-1 and TRBJ2-6; D could derive from TRBD1 or TRBD2 (5 bases each). The receptor comes from a man aged 60 to 75 in good health. The specimen was blood. The chain's CDR3 is CSARDPSGASGANVLTF. In DNA form, the CDR3 reads TGCAGTGCTAGAGATCCGTCCGGGGCCTCTGGGGCCAACGTCCTGACTTTC.